This TCR beta chain was observed in a study of cytomegalovirus exposure and HLA in healthy donors. The study's findings and limits: Accurate prediction of most subjects' HLA-A and HLA-B alleles from TCR beta sequences was reported. One variant, a missense change in DCLRE1C, was linked in a later analysis to TCR beta V- and J-gene trimming.

The donors were healthy bone marrow donors. Vbeta (60) and Jbeta (13) primers were used in the PCR. The protocol was immunoSEQ multiplex PCR, while the TCRdb copy is restricted to in-frame clones and leaves out a portion. The data hold about 170,000 clones, with approximately 80% observed a single time. The germline gives CDR1 SGDLS, CDR2 YYNGEE. V lost 3 bases, J lost 4 bases, and 7 bases stayed unmatched. This CDR3 has 15 residues. Worth noting for this clone: Its antigen is unknown.

This chain joins TRBV9 and TRBJ1-2; 9 bases are a match to TRBD1. The source is a male donor in good health and CMV-seronegative. The sequencing sample was made of PBMCs. The CDR3 sequence: CASSARTGVSYGYTF. The CDR3 DNA is TGTGCCAGCAGCGCCCGGACAGGGGTTAGCTATGGCTACACCTTC.